These 5 T cell receptor beta chains came from one sample sequenced in a study of tumor and adjacent non-tumor tissue in lung cancer (dated by TCRdb to the late 2010s). Libraries were built with multiplex PCR. The sequencing machine was an Illumina HiSeq 2500. TCRbeta libraries were built by three rounds of nested PCR using primers (Table S4), following protocols modified from ARM-PCR. TCRdb reworked the public reads: Q25 trimming with fastp, MiXCR clone assembly, productive beta chains retained. Merged by CDR3 protein, the rows form single entries marked with the most common genes and DNA. Across this sample there are tens of thousands of distinct CDR3 sequences, with 55% to 75% seen only once. The ten most abundant clones make up roughly a fifth of the sample. RNA was isolated from bulk unsorted tissue, and RNA quality was assessed with a NanoDrop ND-1000 and an Agilent 2100. The sample comprised lung tumor tissue. All receptors come from a man aged 45-65 years with non-small cell lung cancer.

Remarks on this clonotype: The junction does not match germline at one end; this may be a read error. J is TRBJ2-3 and V is TRBV28; D not certain. CDR3 length: 12 amino acids. Germline lookup yields CDR1 MDHEN and CDR2 SYDVKM. CDR3 region: CTSSFGATVSYF. In nucleotides, the CDR3 is TGTACCAGCAGTTTCGGCGCGACGGTGTCGTATTTT.

The table lists this clonotype with many counts. V usage is TRBV29-1 and J usage is TRBJ2-1, with D perhaps TRBD1 (5 bases). CDR1 and CDR2 from the germline V gene are SQVTM and ANQGSEA. This CDR3 contains 16 residues. V dropped 4 bases and J dropped 0 bases, with 16 bases sitting between them. For the CDR3, the DNA is TGCAGCGTTGGGAGAACAGGTTTTTCCTCCTACAATGAGCAGTTCTTC. Protein: CSVGRTGFSSYNEQFF.

As to this clonotype: A clone one base away is much larger, so this may be a read error. The chain joins TRBV5-4 to TRBJ2-5; a weak D match, TRBD2 (6 bases). V was clipped by 2 bases and J by 5 bases, with 13 bases between them. This CDR3 spans 14 amino acids. Germline loops: CDR1 SGHNT, CDR2 YYREEE (reference sequence). CDR3 in amino acids: CASSLPGGTETQYF. The DNA for the CDR3 is TGTGCCAGCAGCTTACCCGGGGGAACGGAGACCCAGTACTTC. Full variable domain (remainder filled in from reference TRBV5-4 and TRBJ2-5): ETGVTQSPTHLIKTRGQQVTLRCSSQSGHNTVSWYQQALGQGPQFIFQYYREEENGRGNFPPRFSGLQFPNYSSELNVNALELDDSALYLCASSLPGGTETQYFGPGTRLLVL.

The V call is TRBV20-1, the J call TRBJ2-7; 8 nucleotides match TRBD2. There are 17 residues in the CDR3. From germline, CDR1 is DFQATT and CDR2 SNEGSKA (reference sequence). V shed 0 bases, J shed 3 bases, and the junction held 13 bases outside the gene matches. The CDR3 coding sequence is TGCAGTGCTAGAGATGCGGGGGGACCGACTGGCATCTACGAGCAGTACTTC. This translates into CSARDAGGPTGIYEQYF.

Of note for this clonotype: It may be a read error: a sequence one base away is much more abundant. This rearrangement joins TRBV2 to TRBJ2-7; D remains unclear. Germline V CDR1 and CDR2: SNHLY, FYNNEI. The length of the CDR3 is 13 residues. The V end was cut by 1 base, the J end by 8 bases, with 12 bases between. The CDR3 spells CASSEGLELKQYF. The CDR3 DNA sequence: TGTGCCAGCAGTGAAGGGCTGGAACTCAAGCAGTACTTC.